This entry concerns a single T cell receptor (beta chain). This sample was included in a study of response to subunit inactivated influenza vaccine. MiXCR was run by TCRdb on the RT-PCR reads, yielding one entry per CDR3 protein. Of roughly 790,000 distinct CDR3 sequences in the sample, 21% were seen once. V shed 0 bases and J shed 4 bases, with 7 bases lying between them. The CDR3 is 14 amino acids. Germline V gene data show CDR1 as LGHNA and CDR2 as YSLEER. The rearrangement uses TRBV4-3 and TRBJ1-3; D gene uncertain. Sequenced here: PBMCs from blood, sampled less than 6 days after vaccination. The sequence was collected from a man aged 45-65 years who received an inactivated influenza vaccine. The CDR3 reads CASSQDYPGNTIYF. The CDR3 nucleotides are TGCGCCAGCAGCCAAGACTACCCCGGAAACACCATATATTTT.